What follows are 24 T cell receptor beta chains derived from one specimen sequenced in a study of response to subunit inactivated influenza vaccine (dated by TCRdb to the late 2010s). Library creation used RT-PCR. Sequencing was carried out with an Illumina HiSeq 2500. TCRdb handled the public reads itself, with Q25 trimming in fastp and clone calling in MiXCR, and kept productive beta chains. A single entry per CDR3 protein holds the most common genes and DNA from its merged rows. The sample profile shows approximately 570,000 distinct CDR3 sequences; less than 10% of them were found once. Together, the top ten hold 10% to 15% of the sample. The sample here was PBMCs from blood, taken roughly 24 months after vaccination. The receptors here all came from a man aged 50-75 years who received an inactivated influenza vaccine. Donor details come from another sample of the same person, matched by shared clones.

The CDR3 loop is CASSLFTENTEAFF. Written as DNA, the CDR3 is TGTGCCAGCAGTTTATTTACAGAGAACACTGAAGCTTTCTTT. The V call is TRBV28, the J call TRBJ1-1, with no clear D. CDR1 and CDR2 from the germline V gene are MDHEN and SYDVKM. V was cut by 1 base and J by 1 base, with 7 bases left in between. The CDR3 runs 14 residues. Combining the CDR3 with reference TRBV28 and TRBJ1-1 gives the whole variable domain DVKVTQSSRYLVKRTGEKVFLECVQDMDHENMFWYRQDPGLGLRLIYFSYDVKMKEKGDIPEGYSVSREKKERFSLILESASTNQTSMYLCASSLFTENTEAFFGQGTRLTVV.

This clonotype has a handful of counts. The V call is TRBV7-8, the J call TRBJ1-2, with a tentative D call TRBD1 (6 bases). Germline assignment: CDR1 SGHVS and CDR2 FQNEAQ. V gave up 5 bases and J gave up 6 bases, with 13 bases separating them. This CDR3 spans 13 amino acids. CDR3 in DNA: TGTGCCAGCAGCCAAGACAGGTCCCATGGCTACACCTTC. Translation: CASSQDRSHGYTF.

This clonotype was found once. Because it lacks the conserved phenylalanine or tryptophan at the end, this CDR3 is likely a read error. CDR3 nucleotides: TGCAGTGCTTTTAGCGGGGGCCTGAGCACAGATACGCAGTATTCT. This sequence encodes CSAFSGGLSTDTQYS. This chain joins TRBV20-1 and TRBJ2-3; TRBD2 agrees at 9 bases. CDR1 DFQATT and CDR2 SNEGSKA come from the germline V gene (reference sequence). Trimming at V came to 5 bases and at J to 0 bases, leaving 6 bases not matched to a gene. The CDR3 runs to 15 residues.

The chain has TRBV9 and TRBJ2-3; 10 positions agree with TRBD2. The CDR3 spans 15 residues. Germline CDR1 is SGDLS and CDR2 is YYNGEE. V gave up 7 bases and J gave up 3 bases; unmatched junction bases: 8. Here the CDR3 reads CASGASGSRTDTQYF. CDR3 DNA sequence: TGTGCCAGCGGGGCTAGCGGGAGTCGAACAGATACGCAGTATTTT.

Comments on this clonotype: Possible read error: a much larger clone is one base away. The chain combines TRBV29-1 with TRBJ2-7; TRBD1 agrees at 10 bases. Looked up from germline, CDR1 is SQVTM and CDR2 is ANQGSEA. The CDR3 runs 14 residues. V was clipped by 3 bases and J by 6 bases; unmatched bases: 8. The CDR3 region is CSVDPLGQGTEQYF. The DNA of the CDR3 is TGCAGCGTTGACCCCCTGGGACAGGGGACCGAGCAGTACTTC.

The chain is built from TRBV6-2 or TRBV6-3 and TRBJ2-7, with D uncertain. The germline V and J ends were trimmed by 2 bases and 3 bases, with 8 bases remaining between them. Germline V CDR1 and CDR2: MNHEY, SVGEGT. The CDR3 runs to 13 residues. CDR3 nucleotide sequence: TGTGCCAGCAGTTACGGTCATCGCTACGAGCAGTACTTC. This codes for CASSYGHRYEQYF.

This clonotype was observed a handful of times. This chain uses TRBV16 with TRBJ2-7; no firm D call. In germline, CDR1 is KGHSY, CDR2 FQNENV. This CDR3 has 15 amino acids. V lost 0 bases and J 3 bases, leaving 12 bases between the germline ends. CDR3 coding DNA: TGTGCCAGCAGCCAATCGGCGCACCCCGGCTACGAGCAGTACTTC. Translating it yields CASSQSAHPGYEQYF. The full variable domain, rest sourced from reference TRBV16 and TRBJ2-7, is GEEVAQTPKHLVRGEGQKAKLYCAPIKGHSYVFWYQQVLKNEFKFLISFQNENVFDETGMPKERFSAKCLPNSPCSLEIQATKLEDSAVYFCASSQSAHPGYEQYFGPGTRLTVT.

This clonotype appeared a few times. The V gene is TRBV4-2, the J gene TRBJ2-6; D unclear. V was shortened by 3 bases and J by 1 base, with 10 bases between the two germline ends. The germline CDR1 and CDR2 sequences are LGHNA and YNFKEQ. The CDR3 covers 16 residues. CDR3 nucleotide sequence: TGTGCCAGCAGCCAGGAACAGACTTCTGGGGCCAACGTCCTGACTTTC. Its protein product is CASSQEQTSGANVLTF.

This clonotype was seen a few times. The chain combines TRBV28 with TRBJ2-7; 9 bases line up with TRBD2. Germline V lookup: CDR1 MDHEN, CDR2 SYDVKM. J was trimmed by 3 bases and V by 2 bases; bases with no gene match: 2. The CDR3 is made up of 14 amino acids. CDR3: CASSLAGGVYEQYF. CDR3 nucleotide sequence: TGTGCCAGCAGTTTAGCGGGGGGGGTCTACGAGCAGTACTTC. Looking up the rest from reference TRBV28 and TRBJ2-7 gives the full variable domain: DVKVTQSSRYLVKRTGEKVFLECVQDMDHENMFWYRQDPGLGLRLIYFSYDVKMKEKGDIPEGYSVSREKKERFSLILESASTNQTSMYLCASSLAGGVYEQYFGPGTRLTVT.

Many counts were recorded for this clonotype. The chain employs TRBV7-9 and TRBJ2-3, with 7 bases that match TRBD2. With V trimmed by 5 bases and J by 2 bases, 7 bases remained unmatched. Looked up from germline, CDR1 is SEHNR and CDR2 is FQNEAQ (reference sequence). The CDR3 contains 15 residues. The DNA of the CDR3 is TGTGCCAGCAGCCCAGTGGGGACTACCACAGATACGCAGTATTTT. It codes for CASSPVGTTTDTQYF.

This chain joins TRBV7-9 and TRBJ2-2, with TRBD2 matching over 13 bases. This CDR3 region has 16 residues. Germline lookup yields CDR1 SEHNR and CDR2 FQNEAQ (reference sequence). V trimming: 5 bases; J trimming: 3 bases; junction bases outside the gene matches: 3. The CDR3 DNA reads TGTGCCAGCAGCGCCACTAGCGGGAGGGACACCGGGGAGCTGTTTTTT. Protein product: CASSATSGRDTGELFF. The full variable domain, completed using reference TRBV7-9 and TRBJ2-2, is DTGVSQNPRHKITKRGQNVTFRCDPISEHNRLYWYRQTLGQGPEFLTYFQNEAQLEKSRLLSDRFSAERPKGSFSTLEIQRTEQGDSAMYLCASSATSGRDTGELFFGEGSRLTVL.

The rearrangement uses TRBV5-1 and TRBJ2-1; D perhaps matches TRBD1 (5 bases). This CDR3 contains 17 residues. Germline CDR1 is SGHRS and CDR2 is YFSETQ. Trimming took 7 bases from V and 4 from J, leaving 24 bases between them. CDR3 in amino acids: CASSWGQDLSDYNEQFF. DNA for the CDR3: TGCGCCAGCTCCTGGGGCCAAGACTTATCCGATTACAATGAGCAGTTCTTC.

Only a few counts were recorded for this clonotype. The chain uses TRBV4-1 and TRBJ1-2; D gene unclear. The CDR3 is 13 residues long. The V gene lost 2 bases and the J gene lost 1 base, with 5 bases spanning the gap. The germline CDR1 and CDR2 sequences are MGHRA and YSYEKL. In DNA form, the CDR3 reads TGCGCCAGCAGCCAAAGGGATAACTATGGCTACACCTTC. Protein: CASSQRDNYGYTF.

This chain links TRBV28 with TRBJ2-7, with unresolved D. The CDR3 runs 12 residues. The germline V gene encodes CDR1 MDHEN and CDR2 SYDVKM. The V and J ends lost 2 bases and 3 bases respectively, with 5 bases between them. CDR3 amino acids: CASSLQVYEQYF. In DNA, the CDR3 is TGTGCCAGCAGTTTACAGGTCTACGAGCAGTACTTC.

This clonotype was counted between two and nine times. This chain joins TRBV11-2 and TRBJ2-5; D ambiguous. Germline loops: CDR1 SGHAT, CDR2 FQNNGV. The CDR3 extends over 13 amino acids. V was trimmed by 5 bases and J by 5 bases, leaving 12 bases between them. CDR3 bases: TGTGCCAGCAGCCCCGTGAGATACGAGACCCAGTACTTC. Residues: CASSPVRYETQYF.

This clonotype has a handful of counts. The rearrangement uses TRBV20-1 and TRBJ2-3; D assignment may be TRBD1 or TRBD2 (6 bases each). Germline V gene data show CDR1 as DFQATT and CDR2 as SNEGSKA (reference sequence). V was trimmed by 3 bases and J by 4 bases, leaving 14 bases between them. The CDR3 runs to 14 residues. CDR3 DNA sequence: TGCAGTGCTAGTGGGGGGCGGGTAGCAGATACGCAGTATTTT. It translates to CSASGGRVADTQYF.

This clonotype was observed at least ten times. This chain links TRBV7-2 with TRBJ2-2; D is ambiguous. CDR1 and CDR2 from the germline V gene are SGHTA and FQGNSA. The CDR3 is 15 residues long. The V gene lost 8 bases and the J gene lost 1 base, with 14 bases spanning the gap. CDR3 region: CASSGVGLNTGELFF. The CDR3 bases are TGTGCCAGCTCGGGCGTCGGCCTGAACACCGGGGAGCTGTTTTTT. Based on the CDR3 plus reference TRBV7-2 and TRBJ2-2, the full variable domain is GAGVSQSPSNKVTEKGKDVELRCDPISGHTALYWYRQSLGQGLEFLIYFQGNSAPDKSGLPSDRFSAERTGGSVSTLTIQRTQQEDSAVYLCASSGVGLNTGELFFGEGSRLTVL.

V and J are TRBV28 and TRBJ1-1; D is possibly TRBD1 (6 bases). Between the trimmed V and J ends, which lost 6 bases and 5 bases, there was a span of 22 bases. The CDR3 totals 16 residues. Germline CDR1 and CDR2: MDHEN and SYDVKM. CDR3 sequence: CASSPPLPTTGTEAFF. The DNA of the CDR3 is TGTGCCAGCAGCCCCCCGCTGCCGACGACAGGAACTGAAGCTTTCTTT. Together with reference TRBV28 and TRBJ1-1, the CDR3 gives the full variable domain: DVKVTQSSRYLVKRTGEKVFLECVQDMDHENMFWYRQDPGLGLRLIYFSYDVKMKEKGDIPEGYSVSREKKERFSLILESASTNQTSMYLCASSPPLPTTGTEAFFGQGTRLTVV.

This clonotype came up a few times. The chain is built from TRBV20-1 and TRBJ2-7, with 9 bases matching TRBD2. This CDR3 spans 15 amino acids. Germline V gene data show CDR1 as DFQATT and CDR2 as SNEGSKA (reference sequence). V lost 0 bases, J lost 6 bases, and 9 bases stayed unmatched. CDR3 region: CSAREASGKEREQYF. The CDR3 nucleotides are TGCAGTGCTAGAGAGGCTAGCGGGAAGGAGCGCGAGCAGTACTTC.

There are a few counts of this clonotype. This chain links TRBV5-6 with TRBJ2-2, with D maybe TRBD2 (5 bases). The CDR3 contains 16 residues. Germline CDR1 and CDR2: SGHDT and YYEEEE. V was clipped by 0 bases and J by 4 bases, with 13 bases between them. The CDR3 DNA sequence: TGTGCCAGCAGCTTGGTGGAGGTGGAATTCACCGGGGAGCTGTTTTTT. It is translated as CASSLVEVEFTGELFF.

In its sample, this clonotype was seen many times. The CDR3 nucleotides read TGTGCCAGCAGCTTACCCCCCCGACTAGCGGGGCGCACAGATACGCAGTATTTT. Translated: CASSLPPRLAGRTDTQYF. The chain links TRBV11-1 to TRBJ2-3, with 11 bases identical to TRBD2. V shed 2 bases, J shed 1 base, and the junction held 8 bases outside the gene matches. The germline V gene has CDR1 SGHAT and CDR2 FQDESV (reference sequence). This CDR3 has 18 amino acids.

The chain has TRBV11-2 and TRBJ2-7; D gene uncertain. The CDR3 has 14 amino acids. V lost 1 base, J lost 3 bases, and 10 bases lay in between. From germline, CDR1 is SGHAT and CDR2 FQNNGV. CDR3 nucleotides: TGTGCCAGCAGCTTAGGGTCCTCCCGCTACGAGCAGTACTTC. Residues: CASSLGSSRYEQYF.

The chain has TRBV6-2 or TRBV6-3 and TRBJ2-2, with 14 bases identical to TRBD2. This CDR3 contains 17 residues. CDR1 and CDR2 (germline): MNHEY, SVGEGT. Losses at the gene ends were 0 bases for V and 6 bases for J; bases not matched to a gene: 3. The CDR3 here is CASSYSLGLAGAGELFF. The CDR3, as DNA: TGTGCCAGCAGTTACTCTCTGGGACTAGCGGGAGCCGGGGAGCTGTTTTTT.

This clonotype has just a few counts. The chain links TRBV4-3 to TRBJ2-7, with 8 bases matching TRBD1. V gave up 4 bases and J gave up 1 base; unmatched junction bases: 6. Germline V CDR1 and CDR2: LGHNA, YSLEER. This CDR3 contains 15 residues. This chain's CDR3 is CASSPGTGPSYEQYF. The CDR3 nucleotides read TGCGCCAGCAGCCCGGGGACAGGCCCTTCCTACGAGCAGTACTTC.